This passage covers 30 T cell receptor beta chains from one sample sequenced in a study of beta chain bispecific antibodies for T cell cancers. Study-level results: Normal T cells contributed less of the targeted TRBV signal than the leukemia cells did.

These receptors have no identified antigens. TCRdb passed the 5' RACE reads through MiXCR, listing each CDR3 protein once. The data contain just over 20,000 distinct CDR3 sequences, less than 3% of them seen just once; the ten biggest clones take up about 31%. T cells were expanded from blood mononuclear cells for two to three days with anti-CD3 OKT3 or CD3/CD28 beads. The sample taken for sequencing was healthy donor T cells cultured with leukemia cells. The source is a human donor in good health. Some clones in this sample may be carry-over from other donors' samples.

This clonotype was seen ten or more times. The chain couples TRBV5-1 to TRBJ2-6, with unresolved D. This CDR3 is built from 16 residues. Between the trimmed V and J ends, which lost 0 bases and 0 bases, there was a span of 7 bases. The germline gives CDR1 SGHRS, CDR2 YFSETQ. CDR3 residues: CASSLALSSGANVLTF. The CDR3 bases are TGCGCCAGCAGCTTGGCCCTATCCTCTGGGGCCAACGTCCTGACTTTC.

This clonotype has a count of ten or more. The J gene is TRBJ2-1, the V gene TRBV20-1; possibly TRBD2 for D (5 bases). The length of the CDR3 is 17 residues. CDR1 is DFQATT, CDR2 SNEGSKA, per germline (reference sequence). Trimming took 2 bases from V and 0 from J, leaving 17 bases between them. CDR3 region: CSARIPRGRGSYNEQFF. DNA for the CDR3: TGCAGTGCTAGAATCCCTCGGGGTCGGGGCTCCTACAATGAGCAGTTCTTC.

This clonotype was detected ten times or more. DNA for the CDR3: TGTGCCAGCAGCTTAGATATCGGTCAAGAGACCCAGTACTTC. It translates to CASSLDIGQETQYF. V usage is TRBV7-6 and J usage is TRBJ2-5; unclear D gene. The CDR3 totals 14 residues. Germline V gene lookup returns CDR1 SGHVS and CDR2 FNYEAQ. V lost 1 base and J 2 bases, leaving 8 bases between the germline ends.

The sample holds many counts of this clonotype. The chain uses TRBV7-2 and TRBJ2-7, with a weak D call TRBD1 (6 bases). CDR1 is SGHTA and CDR2 is FQGNSA in the germline V gene. The CDR3 is 12 amino acids. Trimming took off 5 bases at V and 6 bases at J, with 11 bases between the two ends. The CDR3 DNA follows: TGTGCCAGCAGCCTCACAGGGATCGAGCAGTACTTC. Protein sequence: CASSLTGIEQYF.

At least ten counts were recorded for this clonotype. The rearrangement joins TRBV27 to TRBJ1-1; 10 bases map to TRBD1. There are 16 residues in the CDR3. J gave up 0 bases and V 8 bases, and 9 bases lay outside the gene matches. Germline V lookup: CDR1 MNHEY, CDR2 SMNVEV (reference sequence). CDR3 residues: CASRDRGSGVNTEAFF. CDR3 nucleotide sequence: TGTGCCAGCCGGGACAGGGGTTCGGGGGTGAACACTGAAGCTTTCTTT.

This clonotype was recorded a few times. The V call is TRBV6-5, the J call TRBJ1-2, with D uncertain. The V end was cut by 7 bases, the J end by 5 bases, with 17 bases between. CDR1 MNHEY and CDR2 SVGAGI come from the germline V gene. The CDR3 consists of 14 residues. The CDR3, as DNA: TGTGCCAGCACCTCCGGACCAACGACATATGGCTACACCTTC. Its protein is CASTSGPTTYGYTF.

The sample holds many counts of this clonotype. This rearrangement joins TRBV29-1 to TRBJ1-1; unclear D gene. CDR3 length: 10 amino acids. V was cut by 5 bases and J by 4 bases, with 5 bases left in between. CDR1 is SQVTM, CDR2 ANQGSEA, per germline. Written as DNA, the CDR3 is TGCAGCGTTCTAAGCACTGAAGCTTTCTTT. Its protein product is CSVLSTEAFF. The complete variable domain, with remaining parts taken from reference TRBV29-1 and TRBJ1-1, reads SAVISQKPSRDICQRGTSLTIQCQVDSQVTMMFWYRQQPGQSLTLIATANQGSEATYESGFVIDKFPISRPNLTFSTLTVSNMSPEDSSIYLCSVLSTEAFFGQGTRLTVV.

The sample holds many counts of this clonotype. V usage is TRBV24-1 and J usage is TRBJ1-6; no clear D gene. Germline V gene sequence: CDR1 KGHDR, CDR2 SFDVKD. CDR3 length: 18 amino acids. V was shortened by 2 bases and J by 9 bases, with 22 bases between the two germline ends. The CDR3 bases are TGTGCCACCAGTGATTCGCCTACCTCTTCCAATCCCTTTTCACCCCTCCACTTT. The encoded protein is CATSDSPTSSNPFSPLHF.

V and J are TRBV27 and TRBJ2-3; no definite D call. The V gene's germline CDR1 is MNHEY and CDR2 SMNVEV (reference sequence). The CDR3 has 12 amino acids. Deletions cut 6 bases from V and 2 bases from J, with 6 bases between. The CDR3 loop is CASRLNTDTQYF. In DNA, the CDR3 is TGTGCCAGCAGACTGAACACAGATACGCAGTATTTT.

This clonotype was observed many times. The gene calls are TRBV5-1 and TRBJ2-2; 8 positions match TRBD2. CDR1 and CDR2 (germline): SGHRS, YFSETQ. The CDR3 runs 18 residues. With V trimmed by 4 bases and J by 1 base, 12 bases remained unmatched. CDR3 nucleotides: TGCGCCAGCAGCGCGGATCCTGGACTAGCTAGGAACACCGGGGAGCTGTTTTTT. Translating gives CASSADPGLARNTGELFF. The complete variable domain, with remaining parts taken from reference TRBV5-1 and TRBJ2-2, reads KAGVTQTPRYLIKTRGQQVTLSCSPISGHRSVSWYQQTPGQGLQFLFEYFSETQRNKGNFPGRFSGRQFSNSRSEMNVSTLELGDSALYLCASSADPGLARNTGELFFGEGSRLTVL.

This clonotype was recorded many times. The chain carries TRBV19 and TRBJ1-1; 7 bases match TRBD1. V lost 5 bases, J lost 1 base, and 4 bases stayed unmatched. The CDR3 extends over 14 amino acids. From germline, CDR1 is LNHDA and CDR2 SQIVND (reference sequence). CDR3 residues: CASSAGTENTEAFF. For the CDR3, the DNA is TGTGCCAGTAGTGCCGGGACAGAGAACACTGAAGCTTTCTTT.

This clonotype was counted many times. This sequence joins TRBV6-5 and TRBJ2-5; TRBD2 matches 8 bases. Germline V lookup: CDR1 MNHEY, CDR2 SVGAGI. V shed 0 bases, J shed 1 base, and the junction held 1 base outside the gene matches. This CDR3 is 15 amino acids long. The CDR3 coding sequence is TGTGCCAGCAGTTACTCCGGGGGGGCCCAAGAGACCCAGTACTTC. Translating it yields CASSYSGGAQETQYF.

The table lists this clonotype with many counts. V is TRBV28 and J is TRBJ2-5; TRBD2 matches 8 bases. CDR3 length equals 15 residues. The germline V gene has CDR1 MDHEN and CDR2 SYDVKM. V shed 4 bases and J 2 bases; nucleotides not matched to a gene: 6. Here the CDR3 reads CASSSGLERQETQYF. Written as DNA, the CDR3 is TGTGCCAGCAGTTCGGGACTAGAGAGACAAGAGACCCAGTACTTC.

This chain connects TRBV19 to TRBJ1-1; 7 nucleotides align to TRBD1. V was clipped by 9 bases and J by 11 bases; unmatched bases: 9. The germline gives CDR1 LNHDA, CDR2 SQIVND (reference sequence). There are 11 residues in the CDR3. In DNA, the CDR3 is TGTGCCAGCATCAGGGGGATCGGGGCTTTCTTT. This translates into CASIRGIGAFF.

This clonotype was observed many times. CDR3 nucleotide sequence: TGCAGTGCTAGACCTCAGGGACGGCTTAGGACCTATGGCTACACCTTC. Protein sequence: CSARPQGRLRTYGYTF. V gene TRBV20-1 combines with J gene TRBJ1-2; the D gene is possibly TRBD1 (5 bases). Trimming left V 2 bases short and J 4 bases short, with 20 bases between. Germline CDR1 DFQATT, CDR2 SNEGSKA (reference sequence). The CDR3 has 16 amino acids.

In this sample, this clonotype turned up many times. The chain recombines TRBV9 with TRBJ1-2; D not certain. V dropped 1 base and J dropped 2 bases, with 12 bases sitting between them. There are 15 residues in the CDR3. Germline-derived CDR1 and CDR2 are SGDLS and YYNGEE. CDR3 in DNA: TGTGCCAGCAGCGTATCGAGGGATGGAAACTATGGCTACACCTTC. This codes for CASSVSRDGNYGYTF. Filled out from reference TRBV9 and TRBJ1-2, the complete variable domain reads DSGVTQTPKHLITATGQRVTLRCSPRSGDLSVYWYQQSLDQGLQFLIQYYNGEERAKGNILERFSAQQFPDLHSELNLSSLELGDSALYFCASSVSRDGNYGYTFGSGTRLTVV.

The chain has TRBV7-2 and TRBJ2-7, with D maybe TRBD1 (6 bases). Germline CDR1 and CDR2: SGHTA and FQGNSA. The CDR3 totals 12 residues. V lost 10 bases, J lost 4 bases, and 14 bases lay in between. CDR3 sequence reads: CATRSGAYEQYF. CDR3 in DNA: TGTGCCACCAGATCAGGGGCGTACGAGCAGTACTTC.

In this sample, this clonotype turned up many times. The V call is TRBV5-1, the J call TRBJ2-2; no firm D call. V shed 0 bases and J shed 5 bases, with 11 bases lying between them. This CDR3 has 15 amino acids. Germline V gene data show CDR1 as SGHRS and CDR2 as YFSETQ. For the CDR3, the DNA is TGCGCCAGCAGCTTGGATCAGATACGGACCGGGGAGCTGTTTTTT. As protein: CASSLDQIRTGELFF. The complete variable domain, with remaining parts taken from reference TRBV5-1 and TRBJ2-2, reads KAGVTQTPRYLIKTRGQQVTLSCSPISGHRSVSWYQQTPGQGLQFLFEYFSETQRNKGNFPGRFSGRQFSNSRSEMNVSTLELGDSALYLCASSLDQIRTGELFFGEGSRLTVL.

This clonotype occurred many times. The chain links TRBV28 to TRBJ2-1; D unresolved. CDR1 is MDHEN, CDR2 SYDVKM, per germline. This CDR3 contains 13 residues. V was trimmed by 8 bases and J by 5 bases, leaving 13 bases between them. Here the CDR3 reads CASALRQDNEQFF. The CDR3 DNA reads as TGTGCCAGCGCCCTCCGACAAGACAATGAGCAGTTCTTC.

The genes are TRBV19 and TRBJ2-1, with 9 bases identical to TRBD1. This CDR3 is 15 amino acids long. With V trimmed by 3 bases and J by 2 bases, 2 bases remained unmatched. Germline lookup yields CDR1 LNHDA and CDR2 SQIVND (reference sequence). The CDR3: CASSIRTGAYNEQFF. The CDR3, as DNA: TGTGCCAGTAGTATCCGGACAGGGGCCTACAATGAGCAGTTCTTC.

CDR3 in amino acids: CASSRTGQGAHEQYF. For the CDR3, the DNA is TGTGCCAGCAGCCGAACGGGGCAGGGGGCCCACGAGCAGTACTTC. The gene calls are TRBV13 and TRBJ2-7; the match to TRBD1 covers 8 bases. V dropped 5 bases and J dropped 5; count of bases not matched to a gene: 11. The CDR3 is 15 amino acids. Germline CDR1 and CDR2: PRHDT and FYEKMQ (reference sequence).

In its sample, this clonotype was seen many times. V and J are TRBV20-1 and TRBJ1-2; the match to TRBD1 covers 9 bases. With V trimmed by 5 bases and J by 3 bases, 4 bases remained unmatched. The CDR3 runs 13 residues. Per germline, CDR1 DFQATT and CDR2 SNEGSKA (reference sequence). CDR3 residues: CSAPTGGYYGYTF. The CDR3 DNA sequence: TGCAGTGCTCCTACAGGGGGCTACTATGGCTACACCTTC.

There are many counts of this clonotype. This chain joins TRBV27 and TRBJ2-3; 10 nucleotides line up with TRBD1. Germline V gene sequence: CDR1 MNHEY, CDR2 SMNVEV (reference sequence). With 5 bases clipped from V and 6 bases from J, the junction kept 11 bases outside the gene matches. The CDR3 totals 16 residues. CDR3 sequence reads: CASSPSRQGAEDTQYF. The CDR3 DNA follows: TGTGCCAGCAGTCCCTCAAGACAGGGGGCTGAGGATACGCAGTATTTT.

There are many counts of this clonotype. The chain has TRBV6-5 and TRBJ2-5; D unresolved. The CDR3 length is 12 residues. Germline CDR1 reads MNHEY; CDR2 reads SVGAGI. Deletions cut 6 bases from V and 5 bases from J, with 10 bases between. The CDR3 DNA is TGTGCCAGCAGCCCCAGTGGGGAGACCCAGTACTTC. This translates into CASSPSGETQYF.

This clonotype has only a few counts. The V and J genes are TRBV7-9 and TRBJ2-5, with 9 bases that match TRBD1. J was trimmed by 9 bases and V by 5 bases; bases with no gene match: 10. Germline V lookup: CDR1 SEHNR, CDR2 FQNEAQ (reference sequence). The CDR3 runs 14 residues. In nucleotides, the CDR3 is TGTGCCAGCAGCGACAGGGGGTCTCTCGGGGCCCAGTACTTC. It codes for CASSDRGSLGAQYF.

Ten or more counts support this clonotype. The chain links TRBV20-1 to TRBJ2-1; 11 bases fit TRBD2. Germline V CDR1 and CDR2: DFQATT, SNEGSKA (reference sequence). CDR3 length: 15 residues. The V and J ends lost 7 bases and 3 bases, in that order; junction bases with no gene match: 8. CDR3 loop: CSVSLAGADYNEQFF. The CDR3 region has the DNA TGCAGTGTCTCACTAGCGGGGGCCGACTACAATGAGCAGTTCTTC.

This clonotype was seen at least ten times. CDR3 nucleotide sequence: TGTGCCAGTAGTGAGATCGCTGGGGGGAGCAACGAGCAGTACTTC. Protein product: CASSEIAGGSNEQYF. The chain recombines TRBV19 with TRBJ2-7, with D possibly TRBD2 on 6 matching bases. V was pared by 5 bases and J by 5 bases, with 19 bases between. The CDR3 consists of 15 residues. The germline V gene has CDR1 LNHDA and CDR2 SQIVND (reference sequence).

This clonotype was recorded at least ten times. V is TRBV10-2 and J is TRBJ2-3, with D uncertain. The CDR3 length is 14 residues. Germline CDR1 is WSHSY and CDR2 is SAAADI. Trimming took off 0 bases at V and 5 bases at J, with 9 bases between the two ends. The CDR3 protein is CASSESQVLDTQYF. In DNA form, the CDR3 reads TGCGCCAGCAGTGAGTCCCAGGTTCTAGATACGCAGTATTTT.

This clonotype was found many times. CDR3 loop: CAISESVTVGYNEQFF. The CDR3, as DNA: TGTGCCATCAGTGAGTCAGTGACAGTGGGCTACAATGAGCAGTTCTTC. This rearrangement joins TRBV10-3 to TRBJ2-1, with a tentative D call TRBD1 (5 bases). The CDR3 spans 16 residues. CDR1 and CDR2 from the germline V gene are ENHRY and SYGVKD. Trimming left V 0 bases short and J 3 bases short, with 12 bases between.

Ten or more counts support this clonotype. The chain is built from TRBV12-3 or TRBV12-4 and TRBJ2-2; 10 bases align to TRBD2. J gave up 6 bases and V 2 bases, and 6 bases lay outside the gene matches. CDR3 length: 16 amino acids. Written as DNA, the CDR3 is TGTGCCAGCAGTTTATCGAGGAGCGGGGGGGCCGGGGAGCTGTTTTTT. Its translation: CASSLSRSGGAGELFF.